This T cell receptor (beta chain) was retrieved from a study of blood T cell repertoires in COVID-19. Study context: T cells, B-cell-depleted T cells, or PBMCs supplied cDNA or gDNA.

Trimming cost V 9 bases and J 6 bases; bases outside gene matches: 5. CDR1 is SGHTA, CDR2 FQGNSA, per germline. This CDR3 comprises 13 residues. Patients at the Seattle site were enrolled during active infection and followed longitudinally. Here immunoSEQ multiplex PCR was the method, and the copy in TCRdb shows in-frame clones only, minus some. The data hold fewer than 700,000 clones, with less than 90% observed a single time. This clonotype was obtained from a woman in her forties or fifties with COVID-19, enrolled during active disease. This chain connects TRBV7-2 to TRBJ2-3; 11 bases align to TRBD2. Sequenced sample: peripheral blood. The CDR3 here is CASLAGGADTQYF. The CDR3, as DNA: TGTGCCAGTCTAGCGGGGGGCGCGGATACGCAGTATTTT.